These T cell receptor beta chains were read from a single sample in a study of CD8 T cells in Susac syndrome. TCRdb re-called the immunoSEQ multiplex PCR reads through MiXCR, storing one row per CDR3 protein. The profile shows about 210,000 distinct CDR3 sequences, roughly 93% of them singletons. The sample taken for sequencing was CD4+ T cells from PBMCs. The receptor set was obtained from a human donor with Susac syndrome. CDR3s include the opening cysteine and the closing phenylalanine or tryptophan. Each record gives: J gene, V gene, D gene, clone size, CDR3 length, CDR3 DNA, CDR3 protein. The D gene is left open where the match is weak. Clone sizes are given selectively: once, few, many, or a class where the clone is expanded.

J: TRBJ1-4; V: TRBV10-3; D: .; size: .; length: 16; DNA: TGTGCCATCAGTGACGGCAGTCTTGCAACTAATGAAAAACTGTTTTTT; CDR3: CAISDGSLATNEKLFF
J: TRBJ2-7; V: TRBV12-3/TRBV12-4; D: TRBD1; size: .; length: 16; DNA: TGTGCCAGCAGTCCCCCAGGGACAGGGGGATCCTACGAGCAGTACTTC; CDR3: CASSPPGTGGSYEQYF
J: TRBJ2-5; V: TRBV20-1; D: .; size: once; length: 14; DNA: TGCAGTGCCCAGAATAGCGGACCGGAAGAGACCCAGTACTTC; CDR3: CSAQNSGPEETQYF
J: TRBJ2-2; V: TRBV7-8; D: TRBD2; size: .; length: 16; DNA: TGTGCCAGCAGCCCTTCTAGCGGGGACAACACCGGGGAGCTGTTTTTT; CDR3: CASSPSSGDNTGELFF
J: TRBJ2-1; V: TRBV28; D: .; size: .; length: 14; DNA: TGTGCCAGCAGGCGTGGGGGGCCTTGGGATGAGCAGTTCTTC; CDR3: CASRRGGPWDEQFF
J: TRBJ2-1; V: TRBV5-1; D: .; size: .; length: 13; DNA: TGCGCCAGCAGCTTCGGCCGTCGGGATGAGCAGTTCTTC; CDR3: CASSFGRRDEQFF
J: TRBJ1-4; V: TRBV4-3; D: TRBD1; size: .; length: 16; DNA: TGCGCCAGCAGCCAAGATCCCCGGGGACAGAATGAAAAACTGTTTTTT; CDR3: CASSQDPRGQNEKLFF
J: TRBJ2-5; V: TRBV11-3; D: TRBD2; size: .; length: 16; DNA: TGTGCCAGCAGCTTCGGACTAGCGGGGGCCCGGGAGACCCAGTACTTC; CDR3: CASSFGLAGARETQYF
J: TRBJ2-2; V: TRBV6-2/TRBV6-3; D: .; size: .; length: 14; DNA: TGTGCCAGCATCCGCGACTACAACACCGGGGAGCTGTTTTTT; CDR3: CASIRDYNTGELFF
J: TRBJ1-2; V: TRBV5-6; D: TRBD1; size: .; length: 15; DNA: TGTGCCAGCAGCAACAGGGACAGGGTCGACTATGGCTACACCTTC; CDR3: CASSNRDRVDYGYTF
J: TRBJ2-1; V: TRBV5-6; D: TRBD1; size: .; length: 16; DNA: TGTGCCAGCAGATTATACGGACAGGCGGTCTACAATGAGCAGTTCTTC; CDR3: CASRLYGQAVYNEQFF
J: TRBJ2-5; V: TRBV3-1; D: .; size: .; length: 17; DNA: TGTGCCAGCAGCCAAGCCCTCTCTCCGGGGATAAGGGAGACCCAGTACTTC; CDR3: CASSQALSPGIRETQYF
J: TRBJ1-6; V: TRBV5-4; D: TRBD1; size: .; length: 15; DNA: TGTGCCAGCAGCTCAGGCGGGACAGGGACTTCACCCCTCCACTTT; CDR3: CASSSGGTGTSPLHF
J: TRBJ2-7; V: TRBV6-2/TRBV6-3; D: .; size: .; length: 13; DNA: TGTGCCAGCAGTTACTCGAACGACTACGAGCAGTACTTC; CDR3: CASSYSNDYEQYF
J: TRBJ2-7; V: TRBV7-9; D: .; size: once; length: 14; DNA: TGTGCCAGCAGCTTAGTAGGGATAGGCTACGAGCAGTACTTC; CDR3: CASSLVGIGYEQYF
J: TRBJ2-5; V: TRBV12-3/TRBV12-4; D: .; size: .; length: 14; DNA: TGTGCCAGCAGTTTATCCGGCAGGTTGGAGACCCAGTACTTC; CDR3: CASSLSGRLETQYF
J: TRBJ1-6; V: TRBV6-2/TRBV6-3; D: .; size: .; length: 14; DNA: TGTGCCAGCGGCATACAGACGGAGAATTCACCCCTCCACTTT; CDR3: CASGIQTENSPLHF
J: TRBJ2-7; V: TRBV6-2/TRBV6-3; D: TRBD2; size: .; length: 15; DNA: TGTGCCAGCAGTTCAACGACTAGCGGGGGGTACGAGCAGTACTTC; CDR3: CASSSTTSGGYEQYF
J: TRBJ1-6; V: TRBV6-2/TRBV6-3; D: TRBD1; size: .; length: 16; DNA: TGTGCCAGCAGCCATACCGGGACAGGCTATAATTCACCCCTCCACTTT; CDR3: CASSHTGTGYNSPLHF
J: TRBJ2-1; V: TRBV27; D: TRBD2; size: .; length: 16; DNA: TGTGCCAGCAGTTTAAGGTTAGCGGGGGCGTACAATGAGCAGTTCTTC; CDR3: CASSLRLAGAYNEQFF
J: TRBJ1-2; V: TRBV20-1; D: TRBD1; size: .; length: 14; DNA: TGCAGTGCTAGAGCAGAGACAGGGGTTTATGGCTACACCTTC; CDR3: CSARAETGVYGYTF
J: TRBJ2-1; V: TRBV6-5; D: TRBD1; size: .; length: 13; DNA: TGTGCCAGCAGTCCCTTGGGGACAGGGTATCCATTCTTC; CDR3: CASSPLGTGYPFF
J: TRBJ1-1; V: TRBV30; D: TRBD1; size: .; length: 14; DNA: TGTGCCTGGACGGAGGGACAGTCGAACACTGAAGCTTTCTTT; CDR3: CAWTEGQSNTEAFF
J: TRBJ2-5; V: TRBV20-1; D: TRBD2; size: .; length: 14; DNA: TGCAGTGCTAGGCTGGACGGGGGGAAAGAGACCCAGTACTTC; CDR3: CSARLDGGKETQYF
J: TRBJ1-2; V: TRBV12-3/TRBV12-4; D: .; size: .; length: 14; DNA: TGTGCCAGCAGTCCCGGCCTGGACAGCCATGGCTACACCTTC; CDR3: CASSPGLDSHGYTF
J: TRBJ1-5; V: TRBV28; D: TRBD1; size: .; length: 14; DNA: TGTGCCAGCAACGGACAGGTCCTTAATCAGCCCCAGCATTTT; CDR3: CASNGQVLNQPQHF
J: TRBJ2-2; V: TRBV2; D: .; size: .; length: 15; DNA: TGTGCCAGCAGTGCCCGTACCTCGGACACCGGGGAGCTGTTTTTT; CDR3: CASSARTSDTGELFF
J: TRBJ2-1; V: TRBV30; D: TRBD2; size: .; length: 13; DNA: TGTGCCTGGACCATCGGACTAGCGGGGGGGCCTGTCTTC; CDR3: CAWTIGLAGGPVF
J: TRBJ2-2; V: TRBV12-5; D: .; size: .; length: 15; DNA: TGTGCTAGTGGTTTGGTACTGGGGAACACCGGGGAGCTGTTTTTT; CDR3: CASGLVLGNTGELFF
J: TRBJ1-2; V: TRBV18; D: .; size: once; length: 14; DNA: TGTGCCAGCTCTCAATCGGCCTCGGGTGGGAGCTACACCTTC; CDR3: CASSQSASGGSYTF
J: TRBJ2-3; V: TRBV5-1; D: .; size: .; length: 16; DNA: TGCGCCAGCAGTCCTGAGGGGACCGGGGTATCAGATACGCAGTATTTT; CDR3: CASSPEGTGVSDTQYF
J: TRBJ2-7; V: TRBV7-9; D: .; size: .; length: 15; DNA: TGTGCCAGCAGCTTAGGGGCAGGGTTGGAGGACGAGCAGTACTTC; CDR3: CASSLGAGLEDEQYF
J: TRBJ1-2; V: TRBV29-1; D: TRBD1; size: .; length: 14; DNA: TGCAGCGTCGAGCAATTTCGGACAGGCGATGGCTACACCTTC; CDR3: CSVEQFRTGDGYTF
J: TRBJ1-2; V: TRBV9; D: .; size: once; length: 13; DNA: TGTGCCAGCAGCGCCAGGGTAGGCTATGGCTACACCTTC; CDR3: CASSARVGYGYTF
J: TRBJ1-1; V: TRBV20-1; D: .; size: .; length: 15; DNA: TGCAGTGCTAGAGATCGGCGACGGGTAGGCACTGAAGCTTTCTTT; CDR3: CSARDRRRVGTEAFF
J: TRBJ1-5; V: TRBV7-2; D: .; size: .; length: 16; DNA: TGTGCCAGCAGCCTAGCGGGGGTCATAAGCAATCAGCCCCAGCATTTT; CDR3: CASSLAGVISNQPQHF
J: TRBJ2-2; V: TRBV12-3/TRBV12-4; D: .; size: .; length: 14; DNA: TGTGCCAGCAGTTTAGTTCTTAACACCGGGGAGCTGTTTTTT; CDR3: CASSLVLNTGELFF
J: TRBJ1-4; V: TRBV3-1; D: TRBD1; size: .; length: 12; DNA: TGTGCCAGCAGCCCAAGAGGGGGCCAGCCGTTTTTT; CDR3: CASSPRGGQPFF
J: TRBJ2-3; V: TRBV9; D: .; size: .; length: 14; DNA: TGTGCCAGCAGCGTAATACAGGGAGCAGATACGCAGTATTTT; CDR3: CASSVIQGADTQYF
J: TRBJ2-7; V: TRBV19; D: TRBD1; size: .; length: 16; DNA: TGTGCCAGTAGTATTCCGGACAGGGCCGATCCCTACGAGCAGTACTTC; CDR3: CASSIPDRADPYEQYF
J: TRBJ1-5; V: TRBV30; D: .; size: .; length: 16; DNA: TGTGCCTGGAGTTCACCGGGACCCGGGGGGGATCAGCCCCAGCATTTT; CDR3: CAWSSPGPGGDQPQHF
J: TRBJ1-2; V: TRBV3-1; D: .; size: .; length: 14; DNA: TGTGCCAGCAGCCAAGGAGAGACAGTGTATGGCTACACCTTC; CDR3: CASSQGETVYGYTF
J: TRBJ2-7; V: TRBV6-1; D: TRBD1; size: .; length: 16; DNA: TGTGCCAGCAGTGAATCGAGGGGGCCCAGCTCCTACGAGCAGTACTTC; CDR3: CASSESRGPSSYEQYF
J: TRBJ2-1; V: TRBV20-1; D: .; size: .; length: 13; DNA: TGCAGTGTTCGGGGGGCCTCCTACAATGAGCAGTTCTTC; CDR3: CSVRGASYNEQFF
J: TRBJ2-7; V: TRBV9; D: TRBD2; size: .; length: 15; DNA: TGTGCCAGCAGCGTAGGAATAGCGGGGACCTACGAGCAGTACTTC; CDR3: CASSVGIAGTYEQYF
J: TRBJ2-1; V: TRBV11-2; D: TRBD2; size: .; length: 15; DNA: TGTGCCAGCAGCTTAGATATCAGCGGGGGGCGTGAGCAGTTCTTC; CDR3: CASSLDISGGREQFF